This entry is about one T cell receptor beta chain. The antigen is unknown. TCRdb's copy holds only in-frame clones and misses some; the assay was immunoSEQ multiplex PCR. The table shows 100,000 to 120,000 clones, with 85% to 95% occurring only once. The CDR3 sequence is 12 residues long. CDR1 SGHNT and CDR2 YYREEE come from the germline V gene (reference sequence). V gave up 3 bases and J gave up 8 bases, with 11 bases separating them. These data originate in a study of T cell responses to AZD1222 COVID-19 vaccine. The study, taken as a whole, reports: CD4 TCRs associated with vaccination spanned spike, dominating at 160-218 and 743-854. White British people made up most donors, females outnumbered males, and clonal diversity was possibly underestimated.

The receptor's source is an adult who received the AZD1222 COVID-19 vaccine. Sequences were derived from peripheral blood, sampled 28 days after the second AZD1222 dose. The chain is built from TRBV5-4 and TRBJ1-2; D gene unclear. The CDR3: CASSWEVDGYTF. CDR3 DNA: TGTGCCAGCAGCTGGGAAGTGGACGGCTACACCTTC.